This T cell receptor beta chain was documented in a study of response to subunit inactivated influenza vaccine. This clonotype was recorded many times. The ends lost 1 base at V and 7 bases at J; junction bases unmatched: 9. CDR1 and CDR2 (germline): LNHNV, YYDKDF (reference sequence). The CDR3 extends over 18 amino acids. TCRdb re-analysed the RT-PCR reads in MiXCR, keeping a single row per CDR3 protein. The sample contains approximately 250,000 distinct CDR3 sequences, 9% to 15% of which appear only once. This chain connects TRBV15 to TRBJ2-1, with 14 bases aligning to TRBD2. The sample here was non-naive T cells sorted from PBMCs, taken around 14 days before vaccination. This TCR was sampled from a man between 50 and 59 years old who received an inactivated influenza vaccine. CDR3 nucleotides: TGTGCCACCAGCAGAGTTCGCCGGGGACTAGCGGGAGAAAATGAGCAGTTCTTC. Its protein product is CATSRVRRGLAGENEQFF.